The clone carrying this T cell receptor beta chain was counted between two and nine times. Its antigen is undetermined. This sample is drawn from a study of human T cells and chemical hapten exposure. For the study at large: Per-sample TCR yields varied mainly from small pooled library volume differences.

Blood, whole and unfractionated, served as the source for total RNA extraction. Study-wide results and limits: There was no change with DPC sensitization in TCRs above 1 in 1000 frequency.

The junction had 2 bases not matched to a gene; V was cut back by 4 bases and J by 1 base. This CDR3 has 14 amino acids. Germline V lookup: CDR1 SGHTA, CDR2 FQGNSA. Separate cDNA molecules received unique molecular identifiers, which the library attached to them. TCRdb redid the calling of the 5' RACE reads with MiXCR, one entry per CDR3 protein. The sample includes about 81,000 distinct CDR3 sequences, about a sixth of them seen just once. The clonotype originates from a female donor in good health. J is TRBJ1-1 and V is TRBV7-2; 8 bases line up with TRBD1. The CDR3 is CASSWTGPNTEAFF. CDR3 DNA sequence: TGTGCCAGCAGCTGGACAGGGCCGAACACTGAAGCTTTCTTT. Full variable domain (missing parts from reference TRBV7-2 and TRBJ1-1): GAGVSQSPSNKVTEKGKDVELRCDPISGHTALYWYRQSLGQGLEFLIYFQGNSAPDKSGLPSDRFSAERTGGSVSTLTIQRTQQEDSAVYLCASSWTGPNTEAFFGQGTRLTVV.